Sequencing of this T cell receptor (beta chain) was carried out in a study of blood T cell repertoires in COVID-19. Whole-study context: T cells, B-cell-depleted T cells, or PBMCs provided the cDNA or gDNA that served as material.

The junction had 18 bases not matched to a gene; V was cut back by 0 bases and J by 10 bases. In germline, CDR1 is SGHNT, CDR2 YYREEE (reference sequence). This CDR3 contains 19 residues. Using immunoSEQ multiplex PCR, the repertoire was profiled, and TCRdb retains in-frame clones only, with some absent. The sample lists roughly 70,000 clones, less than 85% seen once, with around 20% in the top ten. This receptor was obtained from a man aged 60-69 years with acute or convalescent COVID-19. The gene calls are TRBV5-4 and TRBJ2-1; 11 bases are shared with TRBD2. The sample comprised peripheral blood. The CDR3 reads CASSLGRGRSSGRALEQFF. In DNA form, the CDR3 reads TGTGCCAGCAGCTTGGGCCGGGGGCGGAGTAGCGGGAGGGCATTGGAGCAGTTCTTC.